Listed below are T cell receptor beta chains from one sample, sequenced in a study of OX40 agonist ivuxolimab in advanced cancers. TCRdb's copy holds only in-frame clones and misses some; the assay was immunoSEQ multiplex PCR. Among around 11,000 clones, approximately 57% were seen once, and the ten largest hold roughly 46%. The sample in question was CD4+ or CD8+ T cells sorted from blood, obtained in a trial of the OX40 agonist ivuxolimab. The receptors originated from an adult with an advanced solid tumor such as melanoma, head and neck, liver or kidney cancer. CDR3s include the opening cysteine and the closing phenylalanine or tryptophan. A D gene is named only where the DNA matches it firmly. Clone size is stated in some rows and not others, as once, few, many or a class when expanded.

clone size,J gene,D gene,V gene,CDR3 protein,CDR3 DNA
.,TRBJ2-7,TRBD1,TRBV5-6,CASSWGPGQGYEQYF,TGTGCCAGCAGCTGGGGTCCGGGACAGGGCTACGAGCAGTACTTC
.,TRBJ2-7,TRBD1,TRBV19,CASMGDRRDEQYF,TGTGCCAGTATGGGGGACAGGCGAGACGAGCAGTACTTC
.,TRBJ2-4,.,TRBV10-1,CASRPTAEIAKNIQYF,TGCGCCAGCAGACCGACGGCGGAGATAGCCAAAAACATTCAGTACTTC
.,TRBJ2-1,TRBD2,TRBV7-9,CASSPVAGPIHNEQFF,TGTGCCAGCAGCCCTGTAGCGGGACCGATACACAATGAGCAGTTCTTC
.,TRBJ2-7,TRBD2,TRBV5-6,CASSYRGGRAPYEQYF,TGTGCCAGCAGCTACCGGGGAGGGAGGGCCCCCTACGAGCAGTACTTC
.,TRBJ1-1,.,TRBV19,CATKGALNTEAFF,TGTGCCACTAAAGGGGCATTGAACACTGAAGCTTTCTTT
.,TRBJ2-1,TRBD2,TRBV27,CASSRTGLGGDNEQFF,TGTGCCAGCAGTAGGACGGGACTAGGAGGGGACAATGAGCAGTTCTTC
.,TRBJ1-2,.,TRBV7-9,CASSSQELYEGNGYTF,TGTGCCAGCAGTTCTCAGGAGCTATATGAGGGGAATGGCTACACCTTC
.,TRBJ2-3,.,TRBV5-4,CASSVLASWDTQYF,TGTGCCAGCAGCGTTCTGGCGAGCTGGGATACGCAGTATTTT
few,TRBJ1-1,.,TRBV28,CASSFTRGTEAFF,TGTGCCAGCAGTTTCACCAGGGGCACTGAAGCTTTCTTT
.,TRBJ1-6,.,TRBV6-9,CASSWNRADSPLHF,TGTGCCAGCAGTTGGAACAGGGCGGATTCACCCCTCCACTTT
.,TRBJ1-2,TRBD1,TRBV7-6,CASSQGQGNGYTF,TGTGCCAGCAGCCAGGGACAGGGGAATGGCTACACCTTC
.,TRBJ2-7,.,TRBV29-1,CSARWSGRQYF,TGCAGCGCACGATGGAGTGGGCGGCAGTACTTC
few,TRBJ2-7,TRBD2,TRBV6-1,CASSEGRDGTYEQYF,TGTGCCAGCAGTGAGGGGAGGGACGGAACCTACGAGCAGTACTTC
.,TRBJ2-7,.,TRBV28,CASSSRLVYEQYF,TGTGCCAGCAGTTCCAGACTAGTCTACGAGCAGTACTTC
.,TRBJ1-1,.,TRBV10-3,CAISVGAADPEAFF,TGTGCCATCAGTGTTGGGGCTGCCGACCCGGAAGCTTTCTTT
.,TRBJ1-5,.,TRBV27,CASSLTSGGNQPQHF,TGTGCCAGCAGTCTCACCTCAGGGGGCAATCAGCCCCAGCATTTT